One and the same sample provided the 28 T cell receptor beta chains below, sequenced in a study of CD8 T cells in ankylosing spondylitis. Using its own MiXCR run on the 5' RACE reads, TCRdb lists one record per CDR3 protein. The sample has about 310,000 distinct CDR3 sequences, around 21% seen once. The sample comprised blood, either unsorted or a sorted T cell fraction (not recorded which). These receptor sequences come from a female donor with ankylosing spondylitis or in good health (not recorded which).

V and J are TRBV6-5 and TRBJ1-2; maybe TRBD1 (5 bases). Germline V gives CDR1 MNHEY, CDR2 SVGAGI. Trimming took 0 bases from V and 7 from J, leaving 9 bases between them. The CDR3 length is 13 residues. The CDR3 nucleotides are TGTGCCAGCAGTTACTCTGAAGGGGTTGGCTACACCTTC. Translating gives CASSYSEGVGYTF.

The CDR3 DNA reads TGCAGCGTTGCAAGCCGGGACAGGGTTACCTACAATGAGCAGTTCTTC. It translates to CSVASRDRVTYNEQFF. V is TRBV29-1 and J is TRBJ2-1; TRBD1 matches 9 bases. The CDR3 has 16 residues. Germline V gene data show CDR1 as SQVTM and CDR2 as ANQGSEA. J gave up 2 bases and V 4 bases, and 9 bases lay outside the gene matches.

There are a few counts of this clonotype. The chain has TRBV7-2 and TRBJ2-7, with D uncertain. The CDR3 sequence is 14 residues long. Per germline, CDR1 SGHTA and CDR2 FQGNSA. Between the trimmed V and J ends, which lost 2 bases and 2 bases, there was a span of 10 bases. The CDR3 DNA sequence: TGTGCCAGCAGCTTAAACACTGGGCCCTACGAGCAGTACTTC. This translates into CASSLNTGPYEQYF.

This clonotype was picked up a small number of times. The V and J genes are TRBV7-9 and TRBJ2-7, with TRBD1 matching over 9 bases. Germline CDR1 and CDR2: SEHNR and FQNEAQ (reference sequence). The CDR3 loop spans 14 amino acids. The junction had 5 bases not matched to a gene; V was cut back by 4 bases and J by 4 bases. The CDR3 spells CASSSRGQGYEQYF. The CDR3 bases are TGTGCCAGCAGCTCCCGGGGACAGGGATACGAGCAGTACTTC.

The V call is TRBV9, the J call TRBJ2-3, with 7 bases aligning to TRBD1. The trim removed 2 bases at V and 8 bases at J, leaving 5 bases unmatched. The CDR3 sequence is 13 residues long. The V gene's germline CDR1 is SGDLS and CDR2 YYNGEE. CDR3 DNA: TGTGCCAGCAGCGTCGACAGGGAGAGTACGCAGTATTTT. It yields the protein CASSVDRESTQYF.

About this clonotype: As the CDR3 is not closed by the conserved phenylalanine or tryptophan, this likely results from a read error. No DNA is shown, since the ends of the CDR3 on it are uncertain; the CDR3 is the one TCRdb lists. The rearrangement uses TRBV6-1 and TRBJ1-1; the table gives TRBD1 as D, unverified against the DNA. Germline V gives CDR1 MNHNS, CDR2 SASEGT. Including both end residues, the CDR3 is 13 amino acids long. CDR3 loop: CASSRTSTGGTFS.

The rearrangement joins TRBV4-3 to TRBJ2-3; D remains unclear. This CDR3 has 13 amino acids. Germline-derived CDR1 and CDR2 are LGHNA and YSLEER. V was shortened by 2 bases and J by 4 bases, with 7 bases between the two germline ends. The CDR3 is CASSQLRADTQYF. The CDR3 DNA is TGCGCCAGCAGCCAATTAAGGGCAGATACGCAGTATTTT.

The V and J genes are TRBV7-2 and TRBJ1-1; D uncertain. Germline CDR1 is SGHTA and CDR2 is FQGNSA. The CDR3 has 16 residues. Deletions cut 0 bases from V and 5 bases from J, with 16 bases between. The CDR3 protein is CASSLAQVSEVTEAFF. The CDR3 region has the DNA TGTGCCAGCAGCTTAGCGCAGGTTAGTGAGGTTACTGAAGCTTTCTTT.

The CDR3 spells CASSFIQSSAGELFF. In DNA, the CDR3 is TGTGCCAGCAGCTTTATTCAATCTAGCGCCGGGGAGCTGTTTTTT. The chain couples TRBV7-9 to TRBJ2-2; D might be TRBD2 (6 bases). The V end was cut by 3 bases, the J end by 6 bases, with 14 bases between. The CDR3 consists of 15 residues. Germline CDR1 and CDR2: SEHNR and FQNEAQ (reference sequence).

This clonotype was seen a handful of times. This chain connects TRBV6-1 to TRBJ1-6; no clear D gene. In germline, CDR1 is MNHNS, CDR2 SASEGT. The CDR3 consists of 13 residues. The germline V and J ends were trimmed by 6 bases and 7 bases, with 10 bases remaining between them. CDR3 in amino acids: CASRRTGNSPLHF. Here the CDR3 DNA reads TGTGCCAGCAGACGGACGGGGAATTCACCCCTCCACTTT.

This clonotype was seen a handful of times. The V gene is TRBV18, the J gene TRBJ1-5; D possibly corresponds to TRBD1 (5 bases). Looked up from germline, CDR1 is KGHSH and CDR2 is LQKENI. V was cut by 4 bases and J by 0 bases, with 10 bases left in between. This CDR3 region has 15 residues. In DNA form, the CDR3 reads TGTGCCAGCTCACTTACAGGAGATAGCAATCAGCCCCAGCATTTT. It is translated as CASSLTGDSNQPQHF.

The chain combines TRBV6-2 or TRBV6-3 with TRBJ1-6; D is uncertain. The V gene lost 5 bases and the J gene lost 10 bases, with 12 bases spanning the gap. The germline V gene encodes CDR1 MNHEY and CDR2 SVGEGT. This CDR3 is 13 amino acids long. The CDR3 here is CASSIGTWSPLHF. CDR3 nucleotide sequence: TGTGCCAGCAGTATCGGAACGTGGTCACCCCTCCACTTT.

The chain couples TRBV11-2 to TRBJ2-1; D call uncertain. The CDR3 runs 14 residues. Trimming took 5 bases from V and 2 from J, leaving 10 bases between them. Looked up from germline, CDR1 is SGHAT and CDR2 is FQNNGV. CDR3 amino acids: CASSRGRTYNEQFF. In nucleotides, the CDR3 is TGTGCCAGCAGCCGTGGACGGACCTACAATGAGCAGTTCTTC. Looking up the rest from reference TRBV11-2 and TRBJ2-1 gives the full variable domain: EAGVAQSPRYKIIEKRQSVAFWCNPISGHATLYWYQQILGQGPKLLIQFQNNGVVDDSQLPKDRFSAERLKGVDSTLKIQPAKLEDSAVYLCASSRGRTYNEQFFGPGTRLTVL.

In its sample, this clonotype was seen a few times. CDR3 DNA sequence: TGTGCCAGCAGCCATAGGGGGGAATTGGTCCTAACTCCTTACGAGCAGTACTTC. Amino acids: CASSHRGELVLTPYEQYF. The V gene is TRBV7-8, the J gene TRBJ2-7; D may match TRBD1 or TRBD2 (6 bases each). The V end lost 5 bases, the J end lost 4 bases, and 27 bases lay between the germline ends. Germline-derived CDR1 and CDR2 are SGHVS and FQNEAQ. The CDR3 loop spans 18 amino acids.

This clonotype was recorded many times. This rearrangement joins TRBV6-1 to TRBJ2-6; the D gene is possibly TRBD1 (5 bases). In germline, CDR1 is MNHNS, CDR2 SASEGT. The V gene lost 6 bases and the J gene lost 0 bases, with 12 bases spanning the gap. The CDR3 totals 16 residues. The CDR3 loop reads CASRRTLSSGANVLTF. For the CDR3, the DNA is TGTGCCAGCAGAAGGACACTTAGCTCTGGGGCCAACGTCCTGACTTTC.

This clonotype was seen a handful of times. The V gene is TRBV20-1, the J gene TRBJ2-1, with D possibly matching TRBD2 (6 bases). The CDR3 has 12 residues. V dropped 8 bases and J dropped 8 bases, with 16 bases sitting between them. Germline CDR1 is DFQATT and CDR2 is SNEGSKA (reference sequence). The CDR3 DNA follows: TGCAGTCGACCCGGGAGTCGAGATGAGCAGTTCTTC. Translation gives CSRPGSRDEQFF.

There are a few counts of this clonotype. The CDR3 DNA is TGCAGTGCTAGAAGGCTAGACCATGAGCAGTTCTTC. Its protein is CSARRLDHEQFF. This rearrangement joins TRBV20-1 to TRBJ2-1; D is unresolved. This CDR3 region has 12 residues. V gave up 2 bases and J gave up 8 bases, with 10 bases separating them. In germline, CDR1 is DFQATT, CDR2 SNEGSKA (reference sequence).

J is TRBJ2-7 and V is TRBV14; D is undetermined. Germline CDR1 SGHDN, CDR2 FVKESK. V shed 4 bases and J shed 7 bases, with 11 bases lying between them. The CDR3 extends over 12 amino acids. The CDR3 bases are TGTGCCAGCAGCCCCTGGATGGGAGAGCAGTACTTC. This gives the protein CASSPWMGEQYF.

The gene calls are TRBV6-1 and TRBJ1-5, with D possibly being TRBD1 (6 bases). The CDR3 loop spans 14 amino acids. V was shortened by 6 bases and J by 7 bases, with 16 bases between the two germline ends. Germline V gene data show CDR1 as MNHNS and CDR2 as SASEGT. CDR3 coding DNA: TGTGCCAGCAGCCGCACAGGGAGAGACCAGCCCCAGCATTTT. As protein: CASSRTGRDQPQHF.

This clonotype was detected a few times. The chain employs TRBV20-1 and TRBJ2-1, with D possibly being TRBD1 (5 bases). Germline lookup yields CDR1 DFQATT and CDR2 SNEGSKA (reference sequence). CDR3 length equals 14 residues. Trimming removed 4 bases at V and 7 bases at J, with 17 bases between. Here the CDR3 reads CSAKGVRRVNEQFF. CDR3 sequence (DNA): TGCAGTGCTAAAGGGGTGCGTCGCGTGAATGAGCAGTTCTTC.

CDR3 nucleotide sequence: TGCGCCAGCAGCCAAAGAACTAGCGGGAGATGGAATGAGCAGTTCTTC. As protein: CASSQRTSGRWNEQFF. This chain uses TRBV4-1 with TRBJ2-1, with TRBD2 matching over 11 bases. CDR3 length: 16 amino acids. CDR1 is MGHRA and CDR2 is YSYEKL in the germline V gene. The V and J ends lost 2 bases and 7 bases, in that order; junction bases with no gene match: 7.

The genes are TRBV12-3 or TRBV12-4 and TRBJ2-2; 9 bases are shared with TRBD1. V dropped 6 bases and J dropped 6; count of bases not matched to a gene: 5. The CDR3 extends over 14 amino acids. The CDR3: CASRPRTGAGELFF. The DNA of the CDR3 is TGTGCCAGCAGGCCCCGGACAGGGGCCGGGGAGCTGTTTTTT.

This clonotype was seen many times. J is TRBJ2-1 and V is TRBV20-1, with TRBD2 matching 7 bases. CDR1 and CDR2 (germline): DFQATT, SNEGSKA (reference sequence). The junction had 11 bases not matched to a gene; V was cut back by 5 bases and J by 7 bases. The CDR3 extends over 14 amino acids. The CDR3 here is CSALPGGEWNEQFF. In DNA form, the CDR3 reads TGCAGTGCTCTACCTGGGGGGGAGTGGAATGAGCAGTTCTTC.

The rearrangement joins TRBV5-1 to TRBJ2-2; TRBD2 agrees at 9 bases. CDR3 length: 16 amino acids. The germline V gene has CDR1 SGHRS and CDR2 YFSETQ. V gave up 1 base and J gave up 5 bases; unmatched junction bases: 6. Here the CDR3 reads CASSLPSGMITGELFF. The CDR3 bases are TGCGCCAGCAGCTTGCCTAGCGGGATGATAACCGGGGAGCTGTTTTTT.

This clonotype has at least ten counts. The chain links TRBV20-1 to TRBJ2-1; 11 bases align to TRBD2. CDR3 size: 14 residues. Germline lookup yields CDR1 DFQATT and CDR2 SNEGSKA (reference sequence). J was trimmed by 4 bases and V by 4 bases; bases with no gene match: 3. For the CDR3, the DNA is TGCAGTGCTATGGGACTAGCGGTATACAATGAGCAGTTCTTC. Translation gives CSAMGLAVYNEQFF.

This clonotype was observed a few times. The rearrangement joins TRBV18 to TRBJ1-1, with 7 bases that match TRBD1. Trimming took 3 bases from V and 0 from J; bases not matched to a gene: 4. The CDR3 has 15 residues. In germline, CDR1 is KGHSH, CDR2 LQKENI. This chain's CDR3 is CASSPGQPLNTEAFF. CDR3 DNA: TGTGCCAGCTCACCGGGACAGCCTCTGAACACTGAAGCTTTCTTT.

This clonotype is a singleton in its sample. CDR3 coding DNA: TGTGCCAGCAGTCAACGCACCCCTAGAGAGTTCGGTAATGAGCAGTTCTTC. Translated, it gives CASSQRTPREFGNEQFF. V gene TRBV6-2 or TRBV6-3 combines with J gene TRBJ2-1, with D unresolved. Germline V gene data show CDR1 as MNHEY and CDR2 as SVGEGT. Trimming cost V 5 bases and J 7 bases, with 24 bases left between them. CDR3 size: 17 residues.

The V call is TRBV20-1, the J call TRBJ1-4, with 8 positions matching TRBD1. The CDR3 consists of 14 residues. V shed 3 bases, J shed 4 bases, and the junction held 4 bases outside the gene matches. Germline CDR1 and CDR2: DFQATT and SNEGSKA (reference sequence). The CDR3 coding sequence is TGCAGTGCTAGCCAGGGGGCTCTTAATGAAAAACTGTTTTTT. Translated, it gives CSASQGALNEKLFF.